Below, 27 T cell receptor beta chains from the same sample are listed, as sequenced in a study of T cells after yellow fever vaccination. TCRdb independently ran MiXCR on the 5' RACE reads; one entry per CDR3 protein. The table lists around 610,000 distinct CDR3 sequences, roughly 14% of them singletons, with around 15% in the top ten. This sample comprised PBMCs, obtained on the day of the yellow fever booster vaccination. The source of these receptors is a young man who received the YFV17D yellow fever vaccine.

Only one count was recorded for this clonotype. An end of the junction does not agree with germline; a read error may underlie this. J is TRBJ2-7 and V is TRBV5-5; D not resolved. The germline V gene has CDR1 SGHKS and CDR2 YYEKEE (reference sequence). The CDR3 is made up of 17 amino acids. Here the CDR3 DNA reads TGTACCAGCAGCTTGGTGTTTAAGGACCATAGCTCCTACGAGCAGTACTTC. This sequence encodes CTSSLVFKDHSSYEQYF. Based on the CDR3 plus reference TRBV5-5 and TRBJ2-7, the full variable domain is DAGVTQSPTHLIKTRGQQVTLRCSPISGHKSVSWYQQVLGQGPQFIFQYYEKEERGRGNFPDRFSARQFPNYSSELNVNALLLGDSALYLCTSSLVFKDHSSYEQYFGPGTRLTVT.

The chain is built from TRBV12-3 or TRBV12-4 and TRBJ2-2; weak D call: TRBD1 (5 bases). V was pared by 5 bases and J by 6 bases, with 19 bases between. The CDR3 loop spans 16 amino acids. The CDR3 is CASSENLVQGPGELFF. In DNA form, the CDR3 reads TGTGCCAGCAGTGAAAACCTAGTGCAGGGCCCCGGGGAGCTGTTTTTT.

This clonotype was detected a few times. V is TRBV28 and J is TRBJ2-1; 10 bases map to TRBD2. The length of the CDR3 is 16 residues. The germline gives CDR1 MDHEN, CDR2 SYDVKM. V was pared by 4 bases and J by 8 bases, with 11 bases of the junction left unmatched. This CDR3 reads CASSSPASGRKDEQFF. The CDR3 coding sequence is TGTGCCAGCAGTTCCCCCGCTAGCGGGAGAAAAGATGAGCAGTTCTTC.

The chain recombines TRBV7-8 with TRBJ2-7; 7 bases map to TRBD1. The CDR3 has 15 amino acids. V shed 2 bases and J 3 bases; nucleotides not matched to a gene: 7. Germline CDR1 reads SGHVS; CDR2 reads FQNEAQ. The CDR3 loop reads CASSLPLGQVYEQYF. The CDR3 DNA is TGTGCCAGCAGCTTACCTCTCGGACAGGTCTACGAGCAGTACTTC.

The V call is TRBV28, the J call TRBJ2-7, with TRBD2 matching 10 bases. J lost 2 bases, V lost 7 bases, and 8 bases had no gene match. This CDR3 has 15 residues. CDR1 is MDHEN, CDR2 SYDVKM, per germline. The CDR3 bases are TGTGCCAGCATCACCGGGACTAGCGACCCCTACGAGCAGTACTTC. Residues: CASITGTSDPYEQYF.

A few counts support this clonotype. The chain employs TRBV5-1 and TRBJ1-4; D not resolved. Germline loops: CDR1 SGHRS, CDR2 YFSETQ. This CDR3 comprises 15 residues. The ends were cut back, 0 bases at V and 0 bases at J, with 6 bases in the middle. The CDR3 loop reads CASSLVGTTNEKLFF. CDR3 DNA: TGCGCCAGCAGCTTGGTGGGGACAACTAATGAAAAACTGTTTTTT. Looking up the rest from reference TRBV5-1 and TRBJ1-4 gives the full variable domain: KAGVTQTPRYLIKTRGQQVTLSCSPISGHRSVSWYQQTPGQGLQFLFEYFSETQRNKGNFPGRFSGRQFSNSRSEMNVSTLELGDSALYLCASSLVGTTNEKLFFGSGTQLSVL.

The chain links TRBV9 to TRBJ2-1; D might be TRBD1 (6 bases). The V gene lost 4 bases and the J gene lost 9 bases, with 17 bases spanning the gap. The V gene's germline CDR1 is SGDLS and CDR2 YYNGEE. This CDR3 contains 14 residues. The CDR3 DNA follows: TGTGCCAGCAGCCCCCATGGGATGGACAGTGAGCAGTTCTTC. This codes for CASSPHGMDSEQFF.

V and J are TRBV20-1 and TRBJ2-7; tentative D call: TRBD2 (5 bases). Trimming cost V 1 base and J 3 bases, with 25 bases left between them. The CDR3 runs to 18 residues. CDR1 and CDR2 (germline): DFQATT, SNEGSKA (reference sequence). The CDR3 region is CSARVAFRVARENYEQYF. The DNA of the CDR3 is TGCAGTGCTAGAGTCGCCTTTAGGGTAGCGAGAGAAAACTACGAGCAGTACTTC.

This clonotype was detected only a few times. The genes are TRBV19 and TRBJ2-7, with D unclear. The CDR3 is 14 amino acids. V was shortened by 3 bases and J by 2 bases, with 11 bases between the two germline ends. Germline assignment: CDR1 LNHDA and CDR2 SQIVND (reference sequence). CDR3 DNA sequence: TGTGCCAGTAGTATTAGTGACGGTGCCTACGAGCAGTACTTC. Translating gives CASSISDGAYEQYF.

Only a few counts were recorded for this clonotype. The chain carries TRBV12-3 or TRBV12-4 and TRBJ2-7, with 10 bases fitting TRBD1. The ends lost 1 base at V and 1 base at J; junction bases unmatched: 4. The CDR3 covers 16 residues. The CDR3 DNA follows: TGTGCCAGCAGTTTAGGGGACAGGGGCTTATCCTACGAGCAGTACTTC. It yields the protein CASSLGDRGLSYEQYF.

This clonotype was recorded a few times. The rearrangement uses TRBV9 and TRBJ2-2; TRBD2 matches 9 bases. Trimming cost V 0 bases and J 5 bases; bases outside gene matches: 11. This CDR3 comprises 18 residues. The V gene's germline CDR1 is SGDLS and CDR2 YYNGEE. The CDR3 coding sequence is TGTGCCAGCAGCGTAGTGAGTAGCGGGAGAATATTAACCGGGGAGCTGTTTTTT. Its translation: CASSVVSSGRILTGELFF.

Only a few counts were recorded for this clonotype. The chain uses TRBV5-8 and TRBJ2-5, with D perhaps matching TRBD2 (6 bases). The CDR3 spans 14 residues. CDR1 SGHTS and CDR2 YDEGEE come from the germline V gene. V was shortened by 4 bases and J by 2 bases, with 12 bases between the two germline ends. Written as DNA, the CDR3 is TGTGCCAGCAGCGAGGAGGGCCTACAAGAGACCCAGTACTTC. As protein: CASSEEGLQETQYF.

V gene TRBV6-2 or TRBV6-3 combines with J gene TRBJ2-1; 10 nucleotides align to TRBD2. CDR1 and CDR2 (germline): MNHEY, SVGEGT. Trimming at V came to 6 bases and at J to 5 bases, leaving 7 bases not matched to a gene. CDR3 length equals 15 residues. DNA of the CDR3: TGTGCCAGCAGCATAACTAGCGGGAAGCACAATGAGCAGTTCTTC. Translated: CASSITSGKHNEQFF.

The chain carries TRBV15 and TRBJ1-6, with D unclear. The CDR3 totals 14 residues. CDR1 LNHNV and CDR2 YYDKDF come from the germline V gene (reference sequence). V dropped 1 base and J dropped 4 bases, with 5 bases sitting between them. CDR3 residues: CATSRGSYNSPLHF. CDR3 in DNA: TGTGCCACCAGCAGAGGTTCTTATAATTCACCCCTCCACTTT.

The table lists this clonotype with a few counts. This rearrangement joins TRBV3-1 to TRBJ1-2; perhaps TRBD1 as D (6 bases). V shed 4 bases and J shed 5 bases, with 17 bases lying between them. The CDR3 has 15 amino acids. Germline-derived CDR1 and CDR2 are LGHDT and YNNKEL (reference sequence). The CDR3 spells CASSPAGGRVYGYTF. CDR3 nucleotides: TGTGCCAGCAGCCCAGCCGGGGGGCGCGTTTATGGCTACACCTTC. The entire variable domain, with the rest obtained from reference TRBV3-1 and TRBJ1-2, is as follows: DTAVSQTPKYLVTQMGNDKSIKCEQNLGHDTMYWYKQDSKKFLKIMFSYNNKELIINETVPNRFSPKSPDKAHLNLHINSLELGDSAVYFCASSPAGGRVYGYTFGSGTRLTVV.

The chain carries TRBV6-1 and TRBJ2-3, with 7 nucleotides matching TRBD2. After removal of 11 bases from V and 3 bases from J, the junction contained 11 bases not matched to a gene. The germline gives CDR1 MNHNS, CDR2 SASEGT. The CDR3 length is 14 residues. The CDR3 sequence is CASAGGRSTDTQYF. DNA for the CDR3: TGTGCCTCTGCGGGCGGGAGATCGACAGATACGCAGTATTTT.

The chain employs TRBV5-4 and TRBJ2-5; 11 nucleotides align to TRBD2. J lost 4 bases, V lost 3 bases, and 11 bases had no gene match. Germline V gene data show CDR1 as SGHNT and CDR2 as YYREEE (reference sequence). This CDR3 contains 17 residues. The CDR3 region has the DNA TGTGCCAGCAGCTCCGGGGCGCTAGCGGGAGGTAGAGAGACCCAGTACTTC. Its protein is CASSSGALAGGRETQYF.

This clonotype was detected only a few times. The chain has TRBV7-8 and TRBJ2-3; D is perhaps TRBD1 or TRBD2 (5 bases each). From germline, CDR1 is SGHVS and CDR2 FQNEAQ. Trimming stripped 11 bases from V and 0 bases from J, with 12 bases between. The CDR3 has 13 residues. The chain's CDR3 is CAQDRDSTDTQYF. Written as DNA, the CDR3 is TGTGCCCAGGACCGGGACAGCACAGATACGCAGTATTTT.

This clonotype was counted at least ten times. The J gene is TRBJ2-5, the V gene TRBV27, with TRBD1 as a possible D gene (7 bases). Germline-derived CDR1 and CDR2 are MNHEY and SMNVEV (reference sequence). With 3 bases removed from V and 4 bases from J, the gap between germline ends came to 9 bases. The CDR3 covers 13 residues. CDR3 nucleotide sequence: TGTGCCAGCAGTTTCCAGGGGGGAGAGACCCAGTACTTC. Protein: CASSFQGGETQYF.

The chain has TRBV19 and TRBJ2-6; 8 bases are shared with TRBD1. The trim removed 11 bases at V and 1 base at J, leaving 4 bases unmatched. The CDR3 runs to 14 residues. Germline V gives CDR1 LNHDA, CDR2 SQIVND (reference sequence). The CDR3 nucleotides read TGTGCCGCCCGACAGGGGTCTGGGGCCAACGTCCTGACTTTC. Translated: CAARQGSGANVLTF.

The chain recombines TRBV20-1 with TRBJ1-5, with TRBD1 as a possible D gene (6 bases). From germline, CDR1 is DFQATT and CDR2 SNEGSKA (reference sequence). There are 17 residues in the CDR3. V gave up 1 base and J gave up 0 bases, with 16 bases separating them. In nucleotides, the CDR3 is TGCAGTGCTAGAGTCGTGTTCAGGGACAATAGCAATCAGCCCCAGCATTTT. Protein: CSARVVFRDNSNQPQHF.

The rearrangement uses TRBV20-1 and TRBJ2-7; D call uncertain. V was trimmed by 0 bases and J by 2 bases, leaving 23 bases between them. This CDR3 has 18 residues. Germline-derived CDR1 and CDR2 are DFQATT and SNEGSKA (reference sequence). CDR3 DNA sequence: TGCAGTGCTAGAGATCTGAGTAGGCCCCAAGGCCCCACCTACGAGCAGTACTTC. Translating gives CSARDLSRPQGPTYEQYF.

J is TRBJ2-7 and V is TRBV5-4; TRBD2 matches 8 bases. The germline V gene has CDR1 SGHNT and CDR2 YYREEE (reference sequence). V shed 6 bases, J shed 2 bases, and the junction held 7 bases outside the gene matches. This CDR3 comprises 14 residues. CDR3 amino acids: CASTITGGTYEQYF. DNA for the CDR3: TGTGCCAGCACCATCACGGGGGGGACCTACGAGCAGTACTTC.

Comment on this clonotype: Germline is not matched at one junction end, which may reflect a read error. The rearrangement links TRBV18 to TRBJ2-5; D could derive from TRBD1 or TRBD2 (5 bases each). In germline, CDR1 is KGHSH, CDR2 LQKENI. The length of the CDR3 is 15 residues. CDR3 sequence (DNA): TGTTCCAGCTCACCACCGGGTGAGGGACGGGAGACCCAGTACTTC. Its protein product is CSSSPPGEGRETQYF.

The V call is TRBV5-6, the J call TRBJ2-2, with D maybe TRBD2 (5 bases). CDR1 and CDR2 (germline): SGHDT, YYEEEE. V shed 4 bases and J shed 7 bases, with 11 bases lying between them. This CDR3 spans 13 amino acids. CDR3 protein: CASSEGVGGELFF. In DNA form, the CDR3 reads TGTGCCAGCAGCGAGGGTGTAGGCGGGGAGCTGTTTTTT. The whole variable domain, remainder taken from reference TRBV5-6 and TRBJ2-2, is DAGVTQSPTHLIKTRGQQVTLRCSPKSGHDTVSWYQQALGQGPQFIFQYYEEEERQRGNFPDRFSGHQFPNYSSELNVNALLLGDSALYLCASSEGVGGELFFGEGSRLTVL.

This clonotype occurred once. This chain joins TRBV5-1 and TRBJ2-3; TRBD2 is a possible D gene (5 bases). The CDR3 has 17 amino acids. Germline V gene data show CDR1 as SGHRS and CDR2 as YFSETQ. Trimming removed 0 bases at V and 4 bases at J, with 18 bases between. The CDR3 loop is CASSLAETTLGADTQYF. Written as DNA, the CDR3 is TGCGCCAGCAGCTTGGCCGAGACTACATTGGGCGCAGATACGCAGTATTTT.

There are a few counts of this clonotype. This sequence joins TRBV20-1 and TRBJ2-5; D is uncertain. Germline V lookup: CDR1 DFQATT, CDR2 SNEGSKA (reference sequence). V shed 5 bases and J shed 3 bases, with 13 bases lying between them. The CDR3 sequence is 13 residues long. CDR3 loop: CSAWMSVEETQYF. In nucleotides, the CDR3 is TGCAGTGCTTGGATGTCTGTAGAAGAGACCCAGTACTTC.